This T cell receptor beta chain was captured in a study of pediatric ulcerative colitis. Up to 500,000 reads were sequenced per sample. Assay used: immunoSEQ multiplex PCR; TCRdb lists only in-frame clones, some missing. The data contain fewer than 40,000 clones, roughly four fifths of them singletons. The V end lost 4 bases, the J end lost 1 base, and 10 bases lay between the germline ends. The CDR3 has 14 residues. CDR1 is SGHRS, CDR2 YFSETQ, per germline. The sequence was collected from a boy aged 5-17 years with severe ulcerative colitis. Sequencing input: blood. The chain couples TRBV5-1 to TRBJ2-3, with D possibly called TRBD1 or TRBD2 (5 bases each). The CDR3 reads CASSLQGGTDTQYF. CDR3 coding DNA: TGCGCCAGCAGCCTCCAGGGAGGCACAGATACGCAGTATTTT.